The 4 T cell receptor beta chains below come from one sample, sequenced in a study of blood T cell repertoires in COVID-19. Sequencing used immunoSEQ multiplex PCR; TCRdb keeps in-frame clones, though not all of them. The data contain fewer than 200,000 clones, 92% of them singletons. Sequenced input: peripheral blood. Receptors were obtained from a man under 40 with COVID-19, enrolled during active disease.

The J gene is TRBJ1-1, the V gene TRBV29-1; tentative D call: TRBD1 (5 bases). Germline CDR1 and CDR2: SQVTM and ANQGSEA. The CDR3 consists of 12 residues. The V gene lost 7 bases and the J gene lost 3 bases, with 12 bases spanning the gap. CDR3 DNA: TGCAGCGGGAACCGGGGGGACACTGAAGCTTTCTTT. Translation gives CSGNRGDTEAFF.

This clone was detected once. The chain joins TRBV5-4 to TRBJ1-2; 8 bases map to TRBD1. CDR3 length equals 14 residues. V was clipped by 4 bases and J by 3 bases; unmatched bases: 5. CDR1 and CDR2 (germline): SGHNT, YYREEE (reference sequence). CDR3 sequence: CASSGETGDYGYTF. In DNA, the CDR3 is TGTGCCAGCAGCGGGGAGACAGGGGACTATGGCTACACCTTC.

The chain recombines TRBV5-1 with TRBJ1-1; D might be TRBD1 (6 bases). CDR1 SGHRS and CDR2 YFSETQ come from the germline V gene. V dropped 5 bases and J dropped 4 bases, with 15 bases sitting between them. CDR3 length equals 14 residues. CDR3: CASSLGGPITEAFF. DNA of the CDR3: TGCGCCAGCAGTTTAGGGGGTCCCATCACTGAAGCTTTCTTT.

Turning to this clone: This sample also contains other DNA sequences that code for the same CDR3. The rearrangement joins TRBV5-8 to TRBJ1-5, with D perhaps matching TRBD1 (5 bases). The V end lost 0 bases, the J end lost 6 bases, and 10 bases lay between the germline ends. Germline assignment: CDR1 SGHTS and CDR2 YDEGEE. CDR3 length: 14 amino acids. Written as DNA, the CDR3 is TGTGCCAGCAGCTTGGTGACAGTCTCTCAGCCCCAGCATTTT. Translating gives CASSLVTVSQPQHF.